This record covers a single TCR beta chain. Its antigen is unidentified. These data come from a study of T cell responses to AZD1222 COVID-19 vaccine. Study-level points and caveats: Donors were largely white British and mainly female; clonal diversity was possibly underestimated. Reportedly, close to half of spike-specific TCRs are directed against unmutated variant regions.

Germline CDR1 reads MDHEN; CDR2 reads SYDVKM. The CDR3 spans 12 residues. Trimming shortened V by 4 bases and J by 14 bases, and 14 bases separated the two germline ends. Measured with immunoSEQ multiplex PCR; TCRdb has only the in-frame clones, and not every one. Of about 140,000 clones listed, over 90% are singletons. V is TRBV28 and J is TRBJ1-4, with D unclear. The clonotype comes from an adult in good health. Sequenced material: peripheral blood, taken on day 0 of MenACWY control vaccination. CDR3 loop: CASSWGFAGLFF. The CDR3 region has the DNA TGTGCCAGCAGTTGGGGTTTTGCGGGGCTGTTTTTT. The complete variable domain, with remaining parts taken from reference TRBV28 and TRBJ1-4, reads DVKVTQSSRYLVKRTGEKVFLECVQDMDHENMFWYRQDPGLGLRLIYFSYDVKMKEKGDIPEGYSVSREKKERFSLILESASTNQTSMYLCASSWGFAGLFFGSGTQLSVL.